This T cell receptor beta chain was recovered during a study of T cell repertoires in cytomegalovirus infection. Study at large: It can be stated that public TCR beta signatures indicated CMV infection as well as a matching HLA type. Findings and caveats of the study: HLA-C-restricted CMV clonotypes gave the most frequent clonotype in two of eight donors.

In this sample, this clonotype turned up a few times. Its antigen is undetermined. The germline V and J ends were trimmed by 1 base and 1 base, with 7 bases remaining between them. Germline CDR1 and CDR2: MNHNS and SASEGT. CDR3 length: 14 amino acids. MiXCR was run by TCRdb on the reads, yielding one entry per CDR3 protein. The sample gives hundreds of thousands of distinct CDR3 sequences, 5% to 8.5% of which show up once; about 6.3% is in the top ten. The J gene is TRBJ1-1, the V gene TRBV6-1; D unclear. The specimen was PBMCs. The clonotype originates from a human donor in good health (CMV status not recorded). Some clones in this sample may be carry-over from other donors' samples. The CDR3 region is CASSEVGGNTEAFF. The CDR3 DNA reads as TGTGCCAGCAGTGAAGTAGGAGGGAACACTGAAGCTTTCTTT.